The 4 T cell receptor beta chains in this list originate from one sample, sequenced in a study of control samples from healthy donors and cancer patients (dated by TCRdb to the early 2020s). Libraries came from the immunoSEQ multiplex PCR assay. TCRdb provides this immuneACCESS table in a form limited to in-frame rearrangements. Some clones are lacking; in checked studies, under half of them reflect an unresolved V gene, and why the rest are absent is not known. The sample includes around 90,000 clones, with approximately 86% observed a single time. The ten largest clonotypes hold under 25% of the sample. Sequenced sample: blood. All receptors derive from a man aged 30 to 39 in good health.

CDR3 amino acids: CASSLLGGGPTGELFF. CDR3 sequence (DNA): TGTGCCAGCAGCTTACTGGGCGGGGGGCCCACCGGGGAGCTGTTTTTT. The chain combines TRBV7-6 with TRBJ2-2, with 8 positions matching TRBD2. V dropped 2 bases and J dropped 4; count of bases not matched to a gene: 6. The length of the CDR3 is 16 residues. Germline V lookup: CDR1 SGHVS, CDR2 FNYEAQ.

This chain connects TRBV7-2 to TRBJ1-5; tentatively, D is TRBD1 (6 bases). The CDR3 has 18 residues. Trimming shortened V by 1 base and J by 0 bases, and 16 bases separated the two germline ends. Per germline, CDR1 SGHTA and CDR2 FQGNSA. The chain's CDR3 is CASSLGGHQGSSNQPQHF. As DNA, the CDR3 is TGTGCCAGCAGCTTAGGGGGACACCAAGGATCTAGCAATCAGCCCCAGCATTTT.

This chain connects TRBV7-9 to TRBJ1-1; maybe TRBD1 (5 bases). Germline CDR1 and CDR2: SEHNR and FQNEAQ (reference sequence). The CDR3 loop spans 14 amino acids. V gave up 4 bases and J gave up 5 bases, with 14 bases separating them. The CDR3 sequence is CASSSRESWTEAFF. DNA of the CDR3: TGTGCCAGCAGCTCCAGGGAATCATGGACTGAAGCTTTCTTT. The entire variable domain, with the rest obtained from reference TRBV7-9 and TRBJ1-1, is as follows: DTGVSQNPRHKITKRGQNVTFRCDPISEHNRLYWYRQTLGQGPEFLTYFQNEAQLEKSRLLSDRFSAERPKGSFSTLEIQRTEQGDSAMYLCASSSRESWTEAFFGQGTRLTVV.

This clone occurred once. J is TRBJ2-7 and V is TRBV19, with D possibly called TRBD1 or TRBD2 (6 bases each). The CDR3 runs to 15 residues. CDR1 is LNHDA, CDR2 SQIVND, per germline (reference sequence). Trimming took 10 bases from V and 1 from J, leaving 20 bases between them. The CDR3 DNA sequence: TGTGCCACAAGACCCGAGGGGGGAGTTTCCTACGAGCAGTACTTC. It yields the protein CATRPEGGVSYEQYF.